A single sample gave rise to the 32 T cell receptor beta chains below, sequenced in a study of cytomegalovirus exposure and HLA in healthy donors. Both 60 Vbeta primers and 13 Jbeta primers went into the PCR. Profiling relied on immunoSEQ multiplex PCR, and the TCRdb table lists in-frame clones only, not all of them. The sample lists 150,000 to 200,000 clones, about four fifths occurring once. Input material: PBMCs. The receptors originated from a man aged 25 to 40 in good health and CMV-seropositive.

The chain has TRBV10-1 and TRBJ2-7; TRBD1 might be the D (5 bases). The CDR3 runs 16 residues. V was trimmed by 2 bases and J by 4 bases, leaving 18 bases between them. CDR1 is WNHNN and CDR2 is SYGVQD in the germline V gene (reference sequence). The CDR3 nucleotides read TGCGCCAGCAGTGAGCGTGGGGTCAGGGCCATATACGAGCAGTACTTC. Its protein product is CASSERGVRAIYEQYF.

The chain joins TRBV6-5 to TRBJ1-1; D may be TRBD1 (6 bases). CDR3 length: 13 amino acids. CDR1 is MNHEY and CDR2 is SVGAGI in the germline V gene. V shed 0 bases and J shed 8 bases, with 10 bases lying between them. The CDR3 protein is CASSYSHRAEAFF. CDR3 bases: TGTGCCAGCAGTTACTCGCACAGGGCAGAAGCTTTCTTT.

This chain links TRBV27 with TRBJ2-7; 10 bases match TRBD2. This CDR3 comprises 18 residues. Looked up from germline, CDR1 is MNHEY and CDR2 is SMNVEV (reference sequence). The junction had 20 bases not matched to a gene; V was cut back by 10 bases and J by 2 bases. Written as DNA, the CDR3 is TGTGCCAAATCGGTCAGTAGCGGGAGGTCTTTACTTACCTACGAGCAGTACTTC. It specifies CAKSVSSGRSLLTYEQYF.

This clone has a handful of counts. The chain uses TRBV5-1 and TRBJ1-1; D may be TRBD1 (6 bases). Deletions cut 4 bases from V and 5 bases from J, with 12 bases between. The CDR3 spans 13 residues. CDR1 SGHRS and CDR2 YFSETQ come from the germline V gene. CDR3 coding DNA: TGCGCCAGCAGCGGAACAGGGATTACTGAAGCTTTCTTT. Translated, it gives CASSGTGITEAFF.

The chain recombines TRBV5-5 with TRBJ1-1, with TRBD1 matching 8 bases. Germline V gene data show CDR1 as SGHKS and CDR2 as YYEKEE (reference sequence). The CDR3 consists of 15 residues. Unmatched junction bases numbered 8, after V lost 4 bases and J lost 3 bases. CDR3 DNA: TGTGCCAGCAGCAGAGCAGGGGGCAGGGACACTGAAGCTTTCTTT. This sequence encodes CASSRAGGRDTEAFF.

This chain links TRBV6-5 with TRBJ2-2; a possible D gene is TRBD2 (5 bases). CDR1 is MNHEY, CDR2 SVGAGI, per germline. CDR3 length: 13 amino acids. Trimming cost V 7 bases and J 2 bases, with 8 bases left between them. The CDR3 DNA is TGTGCCAGCACGGGGATTAACACCGGGGAGCTGTTTTTT. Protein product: CASTGINTGELFF.

The CDR3: CASSPDRLYEQYF. CDR3 DNA sequence: TGTGCCAGCAGTCCGGACAGGCTATACGAGCAGTACTTC. The chain recombines TRBV2 with TRBJ2-7, with 7 bases fitting TRBD1. Trimming removed 5 bases from V and 4 bases from J; junction bases left unmatched: 5. Germline V gives CDR1 SNHLY, CDR2 FYNNEI. The CDR3 loop spans 13 amino acids.

The CDR3: CASSVEARAMGANVLTF. For the CDR3, the DNA is TGTGCCAGCAGCGTAGAGGCCAGGGCAATGGGGGCCAACGTCCTGACTTTC. The V call is TRBV9, the J call TRBJ2-6; tentatively, D is TRBD1 (5 bases). The CDR3 contains 17 residues. V was pared by 0 bases and J by 4 bases, with 14 bases between. Looked up from germline, CDR1 is SGDLS and CDR2 is YYNGEE.

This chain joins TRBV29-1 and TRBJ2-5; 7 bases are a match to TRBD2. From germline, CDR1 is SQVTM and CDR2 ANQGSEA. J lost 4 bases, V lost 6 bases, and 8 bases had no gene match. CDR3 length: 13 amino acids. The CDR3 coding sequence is TGCAGCGTCTGGGAGTGGGGGGGAGAGACCCAGTACTTC. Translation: CSVWEWGGETQYF.

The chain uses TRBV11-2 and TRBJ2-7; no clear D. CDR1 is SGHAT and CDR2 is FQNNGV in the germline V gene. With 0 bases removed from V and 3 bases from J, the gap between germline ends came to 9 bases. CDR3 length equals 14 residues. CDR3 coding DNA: TGTGCCAGCAGCTTAGAGGTAGATAGCTACGAGCAGTACTTC. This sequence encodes CASSLEVDSYEQYF.

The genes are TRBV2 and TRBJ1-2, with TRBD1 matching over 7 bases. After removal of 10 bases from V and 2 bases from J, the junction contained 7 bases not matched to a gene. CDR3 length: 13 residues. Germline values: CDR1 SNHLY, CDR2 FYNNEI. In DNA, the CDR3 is TGTGCCATCACGGGACAGACGAACTATGGCTACACCTTC. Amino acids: CAITGQTNYGYTF.

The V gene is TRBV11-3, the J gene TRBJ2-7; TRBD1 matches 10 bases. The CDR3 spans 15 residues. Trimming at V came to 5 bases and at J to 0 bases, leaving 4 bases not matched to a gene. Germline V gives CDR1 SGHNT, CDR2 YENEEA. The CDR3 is CASSTRQGASYEQYF. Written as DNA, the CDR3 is TGTGCCAGCAGCACAAGACAGGGGGCCTCCTACGAGCAGTACTTC.

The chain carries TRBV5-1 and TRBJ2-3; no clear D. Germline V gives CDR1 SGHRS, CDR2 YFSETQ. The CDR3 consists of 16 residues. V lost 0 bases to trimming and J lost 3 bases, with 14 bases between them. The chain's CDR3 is CASSLVPGHSTDTQYF. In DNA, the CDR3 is TGCGCCAGCAGCTTGGTTCCAGGTCACTCTACAGATACGCAGTATTTT.

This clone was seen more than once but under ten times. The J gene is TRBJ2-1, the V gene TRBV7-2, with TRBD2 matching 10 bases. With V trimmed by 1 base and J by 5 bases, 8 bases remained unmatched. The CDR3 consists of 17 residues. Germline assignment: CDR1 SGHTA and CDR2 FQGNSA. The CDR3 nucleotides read TGTGCCAGCAGCTTAGATAGCGGGGGGCTAATGAACAATGAGCAGTTCTTC. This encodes CASSLDSGGLMNNEQFF. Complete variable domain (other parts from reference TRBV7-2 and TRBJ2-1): GAGVSQSPSNKVTEKGKDVELRCDPISGHTALYWYRQSLGQGLEFLIYFQGNSAPDKSGLPSDRFSAERTGGSVSTLTIQRTQQEDSAVYLCASSLDSGGLMNNEQFFGPGTRLTVL.

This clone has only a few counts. CDR3 in amino acids: CASSPRDRGEGYSNQPQHF. DNA for the CDR3: TGTGCCAGCAGCCCCCGGGACAGGGGAGAGGGGTATAGCAATCAGCCCCAGCATTTT. The chain recombines TRBV7-9 with TRBJ1-5, with TRBD1 matching 10 bases. V lost 5 bases and J lost 0; bases outside the gene matches: 13. The CDR3 is 19 residues long. Germline loops: CDR1 SEHNR, CDR2 FQNEAQ (reference sequence).

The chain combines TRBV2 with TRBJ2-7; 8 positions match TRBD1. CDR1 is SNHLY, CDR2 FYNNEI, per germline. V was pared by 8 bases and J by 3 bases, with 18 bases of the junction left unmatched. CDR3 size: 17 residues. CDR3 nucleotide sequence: TGTGCCAGCCCACCTAGGTCCGAGGACAGGGAAAACTACGAGCAGTACTTC. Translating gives CASPPRSEDRENYEQYF.

The CDR3 DNA is TGTGCCAGCAGCTCACAGGGGGCAGGGACTGAAAAACTGTTTTTT. Its protein is CASSSQGAGTEKLFF. This chain joins TRBV5-4 and TRBJ1-4, with 9 nucleotides matching TRBD1. Looked up from germline, CDR1 is SGHNT and CDR2 is YYREEE (reference sequence). The CDR3 runs to 15 residues. Trimming at V came to 3 bases and at J to 7 bases, leaving 7 bases not matched to a gene.

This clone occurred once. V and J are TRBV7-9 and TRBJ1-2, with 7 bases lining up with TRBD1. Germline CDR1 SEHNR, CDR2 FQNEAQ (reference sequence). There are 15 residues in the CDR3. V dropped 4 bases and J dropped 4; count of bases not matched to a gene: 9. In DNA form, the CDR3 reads TGTGCCAGCAGCTCAACGGGACAGTACACCTATGGCTACACCTTC. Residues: CASSSTGQYTYGYTF.

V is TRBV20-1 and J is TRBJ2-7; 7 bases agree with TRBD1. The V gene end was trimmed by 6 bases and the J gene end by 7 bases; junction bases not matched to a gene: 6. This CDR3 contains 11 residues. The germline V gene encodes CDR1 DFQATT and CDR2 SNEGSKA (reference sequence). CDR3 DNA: TGCAGTGCGAGAACAGGGGAAGAGCAGTACTTC. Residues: CSARTGEEQYF.

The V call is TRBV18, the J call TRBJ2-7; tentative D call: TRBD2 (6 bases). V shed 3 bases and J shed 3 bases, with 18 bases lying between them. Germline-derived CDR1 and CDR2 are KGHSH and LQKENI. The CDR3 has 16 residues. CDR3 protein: CASSPGTVEGFYEQYF. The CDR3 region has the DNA TGTGCCAGCTCACCTGGGACTGTAGAGGGATTCTACGAGCAGTACTTC. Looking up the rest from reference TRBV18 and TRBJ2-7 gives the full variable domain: NAGVMQNPRHLVRRRGQEARLRCSPMKGHSHVYWYRQLPEEGLKFMVYLQKENIIDESGMPKERFSAEFPKEGPSILRIQQVVRGDSAAYFCASSPGTVEGFYEQYFGPGTRLTVT.

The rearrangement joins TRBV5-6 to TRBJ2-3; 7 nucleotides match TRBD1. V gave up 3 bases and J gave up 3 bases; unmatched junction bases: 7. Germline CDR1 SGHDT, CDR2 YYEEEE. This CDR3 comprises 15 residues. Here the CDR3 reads CASSSRGKETDTQYF. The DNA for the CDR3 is TGTGCCAGCAGCTCCAGGGGGAAGGAGACAGATACGCAGTATTTT. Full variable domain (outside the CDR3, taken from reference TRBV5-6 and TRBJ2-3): DAGVTQSPTHLIKTRGQQVTLRCSPKSGHDTVSWYQQALGQGPQFIFQYYEEEERQRGNFPDRFSGHQFPNYSSELNVNALLLGDSALYLCASSSRGKETDTQYFGPGTRLTVL.

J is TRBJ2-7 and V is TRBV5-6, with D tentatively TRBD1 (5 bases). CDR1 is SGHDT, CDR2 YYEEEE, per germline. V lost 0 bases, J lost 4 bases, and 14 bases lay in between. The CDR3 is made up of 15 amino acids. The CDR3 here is CASSLVQGINYEQYF. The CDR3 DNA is TGTGCCAGCAGCTTGGTCCAGGGCATCAATTACGAGCAGTACTTC.

Written as DNA, the CDR3 is TGCGCCAGCAAGAGGCTAGCGGAGAGCACAGATACGCAGTATTTT. Amino acids: CASKRLAESTDTQYF. The chain carries TRBV5-1 and TRBJ2-3, with TRBD2 identical over 7 bases. V shed 6 bases and J 0 bases; nucleotides not matched to a gene: 7. This CDR3 spans 15 amino acids. Per germline, CDR1 SGHRS and CDR2 YFSETQ.

DNA of the CDR3: TGTGCCACCAGCACTAGGAGGGGAGGAGAGACCCAGTACTTC. Encoded protein: CATSTRRGGETQYF. The chain is built from TRBV15 and TRBJ2-5; D might be TRBD2 (6 bases). Germline lookup yields CDR1 LNHNV and CDR2 YYDKDF (reference sequence). V lost 4 bases and J 4 bases, leaving 13 bases between the germline ends. The CDR3 has 14 amino acids.

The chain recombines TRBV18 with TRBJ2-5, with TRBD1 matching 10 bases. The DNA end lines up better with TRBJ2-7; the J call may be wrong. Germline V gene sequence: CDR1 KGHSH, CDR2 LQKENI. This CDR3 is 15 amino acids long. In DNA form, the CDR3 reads TGTGCCAGCTCACGGACAGGGGGAGGAAGCTACGAGCAGTACTTC. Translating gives CASSRTGGGSYEQYF.

For the CDR3, the DNA is TGCGCCAGCAGTTCTCAGAGGTGGGGGGTCATGAACACTGAAGCTTTCTTT. Translated: CASSSQRWGVMNTEAFF. The chain combines TRBV10-1 with TRBJ1-1; perhaps TRBD1 as D (5 bases). The germline V gene has CDR1 WNHNN and CDR2 SYGVQD (reference sequence). Trimming took 5 bases from V and 0 from J, leaving 19 bases between them. The CDR3 contains 17 residues.

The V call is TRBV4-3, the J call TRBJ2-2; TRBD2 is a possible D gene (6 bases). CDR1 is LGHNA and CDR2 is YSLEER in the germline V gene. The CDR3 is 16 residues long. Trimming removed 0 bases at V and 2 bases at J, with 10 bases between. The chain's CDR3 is CASSQDTGGNTGELFF. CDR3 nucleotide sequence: TGCGCCAGCAGCCAAGATACCGGGGGAAACACCGGGGAGCTGTTTTTT.

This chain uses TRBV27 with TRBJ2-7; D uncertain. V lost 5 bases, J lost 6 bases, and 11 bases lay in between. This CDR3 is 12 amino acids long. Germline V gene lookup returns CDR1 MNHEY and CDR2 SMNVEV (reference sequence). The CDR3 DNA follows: TGTGCCAGCAGTACCCGCCGGGTCGAGCAGTACTTC. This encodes CASSTRRVEQYF.

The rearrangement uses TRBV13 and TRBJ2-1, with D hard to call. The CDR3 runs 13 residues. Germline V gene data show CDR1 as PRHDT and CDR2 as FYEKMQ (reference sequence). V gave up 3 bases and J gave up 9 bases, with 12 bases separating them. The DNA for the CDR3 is TGTGCCAGCAGCTTTAACCAGGAAGGTGAGCAGTTCTTC. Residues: CASSFNQEGEQFF.

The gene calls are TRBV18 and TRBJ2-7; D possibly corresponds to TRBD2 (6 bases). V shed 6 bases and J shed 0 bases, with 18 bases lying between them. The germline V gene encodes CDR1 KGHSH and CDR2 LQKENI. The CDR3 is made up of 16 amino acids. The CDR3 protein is CASSSPSARSSYEQYF. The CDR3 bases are TGTGCCAGCTCGTCCCCTAGCGCCCGGAGCTCCTACGAGCAGTACTTC.

This CDR3 is CASNSGTGESNYGYTF. The CDR3 bases are TGTGCCAGCAACTCCGGGACAGGGGAGTCTAACTATGGCTACACCTTC. The gene calls are TRBV11-3 and TRBJ1-2; 10 nucleotides agree with TRBD1. This CDR3 is built from 16 residues. Trimming took 7 bases from V and 0 from J; bases not matched to a gene: 8. Germline V gene lookup returns CDR1 SGHNT and CDR2 YENEEA.

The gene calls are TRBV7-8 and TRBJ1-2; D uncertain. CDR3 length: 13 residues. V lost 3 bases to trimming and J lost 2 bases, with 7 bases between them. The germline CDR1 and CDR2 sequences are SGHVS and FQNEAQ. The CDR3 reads CASSLDSNYGYTF. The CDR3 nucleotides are TGTGCCAGCAGCTTGGACTCGAACTATGGCTACACCTTC.